This TCR beta chain was sequenced during a study of control samples from healthy donors and cancer patients. CDR1 and CDR2 from the germline V gene are SGHVS and FQNEAQ. This CDR3 is 15 amino acids long. V dropped 2 bases and J dropped 2 bases, with 12 bases sitting between them. Here immunoSEQ multiplex PCR was the method, and the copy in TCRdb shows in-frame clones only, minus some. Of around 93,000 clones in the sample, about 86% are singletons; the top ten hold 14%. Source material: blood. V gene TRBV7-8 combines with J gene TRBJ2-5, with D possibly TRBD1 on 6 matching bases. The TCR sequence derives from a man under 40 in good health. CDR3 protein: CASSLNRVFQETQYF. The CDR3 DNA reads TGTGCCAGCAGCTTAAACAGGGTATTTCAAGAGACCCAGTACTTC.